These T cell receptor beta chains were read from a single sample in a study of T-cell memory formation after mild COVID-19. From the 5' RACE reads, TCRdb called clonotypes with MiXCR, one entry per CDR3 protein. The sample carries approximately 100,000 distinct CDR3 sequences, 20% to 25% recorded once. Specimen: PBMCs or a T cell subset sorted from them (not recorded which). These receptors all stem from a man between 18 and 35 years old who had mild COVID-19 (a few samples of this study predate the infection). Cell type and time point are not known. The CDR3 runs from the conserved cysteine through the conserved F or W. A D gene is named only where the DNA matches it firmly. Clone size is not always given. Where it is, it says once, few, many or a class for expanded clones.

cdr3_length	d_call	v_call	clone_size	j_call	cdr3_aa	cdr3_nt
11	.	TRBV29-1	.	TRBJ2-7	CSAGTIYEQYF	TGCAGCGCTGGGACGATCTACGAGCAGTACTTC
14	.	TRBV28	.	TRBJ1-1	CAITLRGKGTEAFF	TGTGCCATCACCCTCCGTGGAAAAGGAACTGAAGCTTTCTTT
15	.	TRBV7-6	few	TRBJ1-1	CASSSPQGKVSEAFF	TGTGCCAGCAGCTCGCCGCAGGGGAAGGTGTCTGAAGCTTTCTTT
15	.	TRBV4-1	few	TRBJ2-3	CASSPLASRVGTQYF	TGCGCCAGCAGCCCCCTCGCCTCGCGGGTTGGTACGCAGTATTTT
13	.	TRBV7-2	few	TRBJ1-6	CASSVSGNSPLHF	TGTGCCAGCAGCGTCTCGGGAAATTCACCCCTCCACTTT
19	TRBD2	TRBV5-1	few	TRBJ2-3	CASRALILAGPSSTDTQYF	TGCGCCAGCAGAGCTTTAATACTAGCGGGGCCTAGTAGCACAGATACGCAGTATTTT
15	.	TRBV9	.	TRBJ1-3	CASSVAQGSGNTIYF	TGTGCCAGCAGCGTAGCACAGGGCTCTGGAAACACCATATATTTT
14	TRBD2	TRBV7-8	.	TRBJ2-1	CASSISTSVHEQFF	TGTGCCAGCAGCATATCTACTAGCGTCCATGAGCAGTTCTTC
15	.	TRBV7-7	.	TRBJ2-5	CASSRDDRSQETQYF	TGTGCTAGCAGCCGGGATGACCGATCCCAAGAGACCCAGTACTTC
14	TRBD1	TRBV7-9	few	TRBJ2-7	CASSLVGTGNEQYF	TGTGCCAGCAGCTTAGTAGGGACAGGGAACGAGCAGTACTTC
15	TRBD2	TRBV20-1	few	TRBJ2-4	CSARASSGDWNIQYF	TGCAGTGCTAGAGCGTCTAGCGGGGACTGGAACATTCAGTACTTC
16	.	TRBV4-3	.	TRBJ1-2	CASSQDHPDSNYGYTF	TGCGCCAGCAGCCAAGATCACCCGGACAGTAACTATGGCTACACCTTC
12	TRBD1	TRBV20-1	.	TRBJ1-2	CSATGGEYGYTF	TGCAGTGCTACAGGGGGAGAATACGGCTACACCTTC
16	TRBD2	TRBV7-2	.	TRBJ2-3	CASSLNLAGNLGTQYF	TGTGCCAGCAGCTTAAACCTAGCGGGGAACCTAGGAACGCAGTATTTT
14	TRBD2	TRBV20-1	.	TRBJ2-1	CSASRLAGGDEQFF	TGCAGTGCTAGCAGACTAGCGGGGGGGGATGAGCAGTTCTTC
15	TRBD2	TRBV29-1	.	TRBJ2-1	CSVDSGGVPYNEQFF	TGCAGCGTTGATAGCGGGGGGGTTCCCTACAATGAGCAGTTCTTC
16	TRBD1	TRBV12-3/TRBV12-4	.	TRBJ1-3	CASSLGDRSSGNTIYF	TGTGCCAGCAGTTTAGGGGACAGGAGCTCTGGAAACACCATATATTTT
16	.	TRBV28	.	TRBJ1-5	CASSLSGRVVGQPQHF	TGTGCCAGCAGTTTATCCGGCAGGGTGGTGGGTCAGCCCCAGCATTTT
14	TRBD2	TRBV20-1	.	TRBJ2-1	CSARLGLGSNEQFF	TGCAGTGCTAGGTTGGGACTAGGGTCCAATGAGCAGTTCTTC
16	.	TRBV10-3	few	TRBJ2-5	CAISDSGLKGMETQYF	TGTGCCATCAGTGACTCGGGCCTCAAGGGCATGGAGACCCAGTACTTC
16	.	TRBV7-9	.	TRBJ2-4	CASSAGWDYSKNIQYF	TGTGCCAGCAGCGCAGGGTGGGATTATTCCAAAAACATTCAGTACTTC
15	.	TRBV10-3	.	TRBJ2-3	CAISESMTPPDTQYF	TGTGCCATCAGTGAGTCGATGACTCCGCCTGATACGCAGTATTTT
14	.	TRBV19	.	TRBJ1-6	CASSISRGTSPLHF	TGTGCCAGTAGTATTTCTCGCGGGACTTCACCCCTCCACTTT
13	.	TRBV11-2	few	TRBJ1-2	CASSLGSVYGYTF	TGTGCCAGCAGCTTAGGATCAGTATATGGCTACACCTTC
16	TRBD1	TRBV7-9	many	TRBJ2-3	CASSSTGTGGLDTQYF	TGTGCCAGCAGCTCGACCGGGACAGGGGGCCTCGATACGCAGTATTTT
14	TRBD1	TRBV7-6	.	TRBJ2-2	CASSEGGQGEELFF	TGTGCCAGCAGCGAGGGGGGACAGGGAGAGGAGCTGTTTTTT
16	.	TRBV11-2	few	TRBJ2-2	CASSLGVRGGTGELFF	TGTGCCAGCAGCTTAGGAGTCAGGGGCGGGACCGGGGAGCTGTTTTTT
15	TRBD1	TRBV6-6	.	TRBJ1-2	CASSSLPGTGGTYTF	TGTGCCAGCAGTTCTCTACCCGGGACAGGTGGAACCTACACCTTC